What follows is one TCR beta chain and its context. This record comes from a study of shared T cell receptors in the human thymus. The data were produced by immunoSEQ multiplex PCR, yet TCRdb's version contains in-frame clones alone and is incomplete. The sample shows hundreds of thousands of clones, approximately 80% of them seen only once. The CDR3 extends over 15 amino acids. Trimming left V 10 bases short and J 0 bases short, with 19 bases between. Germline lookup yields CDR1 MNHEY and CDR2 SVGAGI. The sample also formed part of further work on human thymus T cells. From that study: Thymus pieces cut out during corrective heart surgery were the tissue that was used.

This sequence originates from a boy under two years old with a congenital heart defect. The gene calls are TRBV6-5 and TRBJ2-7; maybe TRBD1 (6 bases). Sequenced sample: thymocytes. The CDR3 DNA follows: TGTGCCACCCGCCAGGGACAATCTCCCTCCTACGAGCAGTACTTC. It translates to CATRQGQSPSYEQYF.